The clone carrying this TCR beta chain was seen a few times. Its antigen remains unknown. The record originates from a study of post-analysis software for immune sequencing data. The wider study: Included courses were relapsing-remitting and secondary progressive multiple sclerosis; progressive-relapsing multiple sclerosis was also included.

Germline lookup yields CDR1 SGHKS and CDR2 YYEKEE (reference sequence). The CDR3 is made up of 16 amino acids. The V segment lost 1 base and the J segment 5 bases; nucleotides outside the gene matches: 8. Study conclusions and caveats: Same-batch samples co-clustered strongly by F measure. TRBV5-6, TRBV5-1 and TRBV20-1 were among several TRBV segments more frequent in patients than controls.

Unique molecular identifiers featured in each of the TCR beta cDNA libraries. TCRdb re-analysed the PCR reads in MiXCR, keeping a single row per CDR3 protein. This sample has hundreds of thousands of distinct CDR3 sequences, with roughly 46% found just once. The chain recombines TRBV5-5 with TRBJ2-5, with TRBD2 matching 10 bases. Input material: blood. The sequence came from a girl aged 10 to 17 with multiple sclerosis. Here the CDR3 DNA reads TGTGCCAGCAGCTTGTACAGCGGGGGGGCTTTGGAGACCCAGTACTTC. Translated: CASSLYSGGALETQYF.